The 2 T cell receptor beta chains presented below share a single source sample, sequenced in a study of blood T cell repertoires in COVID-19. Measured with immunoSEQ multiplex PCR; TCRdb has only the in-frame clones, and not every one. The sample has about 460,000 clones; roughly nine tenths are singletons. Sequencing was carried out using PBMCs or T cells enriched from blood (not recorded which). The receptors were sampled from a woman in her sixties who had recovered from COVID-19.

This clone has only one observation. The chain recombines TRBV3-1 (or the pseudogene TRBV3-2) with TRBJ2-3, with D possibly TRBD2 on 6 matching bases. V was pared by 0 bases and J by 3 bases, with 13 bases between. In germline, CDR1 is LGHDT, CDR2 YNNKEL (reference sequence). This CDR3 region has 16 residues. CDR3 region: CASSQDWRVGTDTQYF. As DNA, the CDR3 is TGTGCCAGCAGCCAAGATTGGAGGGTGGGAACAGATACGCAGTATTTT.

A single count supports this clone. CDR3 in DNA: TGTGCCAGCAGCCAACAAGAAGGGGGGGACTATGGCTACACCTTC. Amino acid sequence: CASSQQEGGDYGYTF. The gene calls are TRBV7-2 and TRBJ1-2, with a possible D match to TRBD1 (6 bases). The germline CDR1 and CDR2 sequences are SGHTA and FQGNSA. The CDR3 length is 15 residues. V was shortened by 5 bases and J by 3 bases, with 16 bases between the two germline ends.